This TCR beta chain was identified during a study of cytomegalovirus exposure and HLA in healthy donors (dated by TCRdb to the late 2010s). Notes on the research overall: An earlier analysis of approximately 640 of the donors reported 250 to 350 Gb of sequence data and around 120 million unique TCR beta sequences from about 179 million T cells. In a later genetic analysis, genome-wide SNP genotypes for about three fifths of the roughly 670 donors were used, and that subset was treated as a discovery cohort. All discovery cohort repertoires had been generated on a single sequencing platform. The study profiled the T cell repertoires of under 700 subjects by immunosequencing and related them to cytomegalovirus serostatus. Rather than using new phenotypic data, the later analysis identified candidate immune exposures from TCR beta sequences and from how often those sequences occurred across donors. To predict cytomegalovirus infection status, the study combined high-throughput TCR immunosequencing, statistical association of individual TCRs with disease status, and machine learning. The study was designed to test whether signatures of past pathogen exposure could be identified by cataloging public T cell receptors. Among the approximately 400 genotyped donors, about 85% belonged to the genetic ancestry cluster associated with self-reported Caucasian donors. Among some 400 genotyped donors of the cohort, an average of approximately 220,000 unique TCR beta nucleotide sequences was sequenced per donor, of which 15% to 20% were non-productive. The number of donors typed differed by locus, with 629-630 for A, B, C, DRB1 and DQB1, roughly 520 for DQA1, under 610 for DPA1, and 400 to 490 for DPB1. A separate validation cohort of over a hundred different subjects was used in addition to the 666-subject first cohort. About 300 gigabases of sequencing data and approximately 93 million unique TCR sequences were included in an early release covering around 600 HLA-typed donors. In a later analysis, previously published TCR beta repertoires from several hundred donors were re-analyzed and high-resolution HLA genotyping was added so that TCR occurrence patterns could be studied. About 5 DR-DQ haplotypes were handled as single units for association and clustering, since linkage in the cohort was strong. Donor age, sex, ethnicity and CMV serostatus were compiled alongside the repertoire data. Both class I and class II loci were covered by HLA typing, at four-digit resolution. In an earlier analysis of a few hundred of the donors, high-throughput TCR beta sequencing was used to judge whether each TCR beta V gene segment behaved as functional or pseudogenic. The paper as a whole reports these results and caveats: A few of the identified cytomegalovirus-associated TCR beta chains were confirmed in vitro to be specific for cytomegalovirus antigens. A later genetic analysis reported fewer N-insertions in productive TCRs among donors in an Asian-associated ancestry cluster than the 666-donor mean. The presence/absence analyses assumed that sequencing depth was roughly uniform across donors, and that assumption may not be true. A later analysis found that HLA-associated TCR beta chains were more clonally expanded and had lower generation probabilities than equally common non-associated chains. A later analysis reported that several top co-occurrence clusters appeared linked to parvovirus B19, influenza, CMV and Epstein-Barr virus. Because the 87-base-pair reads could not distinguish some IMGT-functional V segments, including TRBV6-2 and TRBV6-3, those segments were excluded. Across donors, most TCR sequences were observed very rarely, whereas some public TCRs were present in many individuals. The authors suggested that the approach could potentially be generalized to other disease states and immunological phenotypes. In an earlier analysis of more than 500 of the donors, most TCR beta V segments appeared in productive rearrangements about 87% or about 30% of the time, broadly matching IMGT annotations. In a later analysis, most CMV-associated TCR beta chains were found to appear HLA-restricted, with HLA associations seemingly driven largely by CMV exposure. The sequencing pipeline was judged likely to have produced a cluster of highly shared sequence variants as a technical artifact. In both the original and validation cohorts, the classifier was reported to diagnose cytomegalovirus status with high specificity and sensitivity. For the cohort, immune exposure information was limited to CMV serostatus. In a later analysis, TCR association rates were found to vary across HLA loci, with the most associated TCRs seen for DRB1 alleles and the fewest for HLA-C alleles. Because HLA typing was unavailable for some donors at each locus, only the typed subset was used in association tests. In the study, about 150 TCR beta chains were listed as associated with cytomegalovirus. At a false discovery rate of 0.05, a later analysis linked 15,000 to 20,000 TCR beta sequences to specific HLA alleles. Linkage disequilibrium might explain the correlated functional status among segregating V segments, but an unknown experimental factor could not be excluded. Because counts were too low, some 17 rarely observed V segments, including chromosome 9 orphons, were excluded from the earlier analysis of several hundred of the donors. In a later genetic analysis, a missense DCLRE1C variant was associated with V-gene and J-gene trimming of TCR beta chains, and the association was replicated in an independent cohort. The cohort was sequenced for TCR beta chains only, and without alpha or paired-chain data the features that could be detected were limited. When HLA alleles, especially DR and DQ, strongly co-occurred, attributing TCR associations to individual alleles was difficult. A further reported finding was that TCR beta sequences accurately predicted the HLA-A and HLA-B alleles for most subjects in the first cohort.

Measured from the cysteine to the phenylalanine, the CDR3 is 16 residues long. Left in the record is the CDR3 DNA by itself, 48 bases read in frame from the first base. Germline trimming: 3 bases from V, 0 bases from J; junction bases outside gene matches: 6. CDR1 and CDR2 are read off the germline V gene as MGHRA and YSYEKL. Libraries were made using the immunoSEQ multiplex PCR assay. The multiplex PCR relied on a mix of 60 forward primers for TCR Vbeta segments and 13 reverse primers for TCR Jbeta segments. The CDR3 region of rearranged TCR beta genes was amplified from genomic DNA by a multiplex PCR assay. The Illumina HiSeq System was used to sequence the amplified TCR beta libraries as 87-base-pair reads. The study's processing was this. A later analysis tallied roughly 80 million unique TCR beta chains across the roughly 610 repertoires, and around 12 million of those chains were shared by two or more donors. To remove PCR and sequencing errors, raw reads were error-corrected and collapsed into unique sequences using a nearest-neighbor algorithm that merged closely related sequences. To assign V, D and J gene segments, CDR3 sequences were aligned to IMGT reference sequences. For a sequence to be retained, at least a six-nucleotide match to both a V gene segment and a J gene segment was required. A rearrangement was called productive if the CDR3 had no stop codons and remained in frame with V and J, and every other rearrangement was called non-productive. CDR3 was defined according to IMGT convention as the region running from the second conserved V-encoded cysteine to the conserved J-encoded phenylalanine. In an earlier analysis of around 540 of the donors, sequences lacking an unambiguous match to a single V gene segment were excluded. In an earlier analysis of 450 to 750 of the donors, a V segment was called functional when productive rearrangements were above 56.7%, and segregating when the standard deviation between donors exceeded 5%. A statistical classification framework was built for diagnosing cytomegalovirus status from the catalog of TCR beta chain sequences. In a later analysis, V and J genes were assigned by comparing TCR nucleotide sequences against IMGT/GENE-DB human TR gene sequences. Using the TCRdist pipeline, a later analysis assigned CDR3 sequences along with most-parsimonious VDJ recombination scenarios. In a later analysis, every TCR beta chain was defined by the combination of its CDR3 amino acid sequence and its V-gene family, and reads without a unique V-gene family were dropped. As a way to deal with suspected cross-contamination and a sequencing artifact, a later analysis dropped approximately 590 nucleotide sequences that were highly shared and had low generation probability. A later analysis calculated a clonal expansion index for each public chain from normalized within-repertoire ranks of inferred template counts. In a later analysis, generation probabilities were computed using a VDJ recombination model fitted to out-of-frame rearrangements, and the results were checked against IGoR. In a later analysis, TCR-TCR, TCR-HLA and TCR-CMV co-occurrence was scored with hypergeometric tests, and a repertoire-size bias correction was applied to TCR pairs. A later analysis estimated false discovery rates by permuting HLA or CMV assignments 20 times. In a later analysis, co-occurring TCRs were grouped using DBSCAN, with TCRdist sequence similarity added in when clustering inside HLA-allele-positive subsets. For co-occurrence clustering, repertoires with fewer than 30,000 or more than 120,000 public chains were excluded, along with four to six repertoires with anomalous nucleotide sharing. This is the immuneACCESS table as TCRdb keeps it, with only in-frame sequences that have V and J called. A part of the clones is gone; compared with another copy, unresolved V genes explain less than half, and the rest is unexplained. For V, J and clone size, that table is used; D and trimming come from the DNA. Within this sample are fewer than 130,000 clones, with roughly 78% of them counted one time only. Clones ranked in the top ten supply 1% to 1.5% of the sample.

In total, more than 500 healthy bone marrow donors made up the cohort. All cohort members were sampled while nominally healthy, although unrecorded immune exposures were likely present. The donor was CMV seronegative and was included in the group of approximately 350 seronegative cohort members. Each donor provided a peripheral blood sample, and peripheral blood mononuclear cells were used for TCR beta sequencing. Genomic DNA extraction from the blood cell samples was performed with the Qiagen DNeasy Blood Extraction Kit. A remark on this clone: Its recognized antigen is unknown. No base quality information exists; no much larger clone differs at one position.

The sequenced material came from PBMCs. This chain is built from TRBV4-1 and TRBJ2-3; 7 bases in the middle match TRBD1. The clonotype comes from a woman aged 25 to 39 in good health and CMV-seronegative. In nucleotide form, the sequence is TGCGCCAGCAGCCAGTCGGGACAGCCTAGCACAGATACGCAGTATTTT. The translation is CASSQSGQPSTDTQYF.